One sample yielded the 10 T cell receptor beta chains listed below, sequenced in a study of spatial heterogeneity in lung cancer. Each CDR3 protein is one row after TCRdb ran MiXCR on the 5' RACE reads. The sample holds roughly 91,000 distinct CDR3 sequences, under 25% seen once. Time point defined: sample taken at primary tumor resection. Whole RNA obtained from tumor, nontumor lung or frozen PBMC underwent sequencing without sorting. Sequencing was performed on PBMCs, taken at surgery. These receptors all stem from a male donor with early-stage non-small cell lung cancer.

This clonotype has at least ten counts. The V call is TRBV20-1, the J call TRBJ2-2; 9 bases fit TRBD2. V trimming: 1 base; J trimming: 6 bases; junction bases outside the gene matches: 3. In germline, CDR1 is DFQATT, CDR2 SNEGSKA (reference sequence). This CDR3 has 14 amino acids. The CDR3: CSARGTSDAGELFF. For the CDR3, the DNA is TGCAGTGCTAGAGGGACTAGCGACGCCGGGGAGCTGTTTTTT.

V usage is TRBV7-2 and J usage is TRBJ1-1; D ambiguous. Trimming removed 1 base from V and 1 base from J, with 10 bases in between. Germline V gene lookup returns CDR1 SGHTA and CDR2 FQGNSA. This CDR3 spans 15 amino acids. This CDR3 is CASSLVPVENTEAFF. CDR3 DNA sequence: TGTGCCAGCAGCTTAGTTCCGGTCGAGAACACTGAAGCTTTCTTT. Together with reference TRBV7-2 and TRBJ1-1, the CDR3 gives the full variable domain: GAGVSQSPSNKVTEKGKDVELRCDPISGHTALYWYRQSLGQGLEFLIYFQGNSAPDKSGLPSDRFSAERTGGSVSTLTIQRTQQEDSAVYLCASSLVPVENTEAFFGQGTRLTVV.

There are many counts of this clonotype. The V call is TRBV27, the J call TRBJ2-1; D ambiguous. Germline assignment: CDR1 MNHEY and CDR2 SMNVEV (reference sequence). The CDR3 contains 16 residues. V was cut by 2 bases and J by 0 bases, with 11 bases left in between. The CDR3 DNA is TGTGCCAGCAGTTTACCGGGCCCGAGCTCCTACAATGAGCAGTTCTTC. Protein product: CASSLPGPSSYNEQFF.

For the CDR3, the DNA is TGTGCCAGCAGCTCGGTACGACTAAGCGAGCAGTTCTTC. This codes for CASSSVRLSEQFF. The rearrangement joins TRBV7-8 to TRBJ2-1; possible D gene TRBD2, 5 bases. Trimming took off 4 bases at V and 10 bases at J, with 14 bases between the two ends. The CDR3 runs to 13 residues. Germline V gene data show CDR1 as SGHVS and CDR2 as FQNEAQ.

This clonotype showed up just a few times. The CDR3 DNA is TGCAGTGCTAGAGAAAGACGGGGTACCTACGAGCAGTACTTC. Amino acid sequence: CSARERRGTYEQYF. The V gene is TRBV20-1, the J gene TRBJ2-7, with a weak D call TRBD2 (5 bases). The CDR3 consists of 14 residues. Germline CDR1 DFQATT, CDR2 SNEGSKA (reference sequence). Deletions cut 0 bases from V and 2 bases from J, with 11 bases between.

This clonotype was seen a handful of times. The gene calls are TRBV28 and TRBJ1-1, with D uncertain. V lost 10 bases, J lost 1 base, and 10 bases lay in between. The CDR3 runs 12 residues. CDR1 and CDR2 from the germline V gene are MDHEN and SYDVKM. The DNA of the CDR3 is TGTGCCATCAAACGACAGAACACTGAAGCTTTCTTT. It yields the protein CAIKRQNTEAFF.

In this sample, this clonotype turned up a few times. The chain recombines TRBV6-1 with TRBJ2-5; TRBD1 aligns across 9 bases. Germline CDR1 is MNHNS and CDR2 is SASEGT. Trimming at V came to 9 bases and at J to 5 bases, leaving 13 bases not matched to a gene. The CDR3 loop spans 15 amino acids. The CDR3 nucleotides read TGTGCCAGTACCGAGGAGGAGACAGGGGGGGAGACCCAGTACTTC. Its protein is CASTEEETGGETQYF.

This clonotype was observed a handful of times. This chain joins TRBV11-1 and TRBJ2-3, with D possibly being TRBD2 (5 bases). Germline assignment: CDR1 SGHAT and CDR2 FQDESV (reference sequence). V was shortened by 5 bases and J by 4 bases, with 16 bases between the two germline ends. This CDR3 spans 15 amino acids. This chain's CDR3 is CASSGRALRADTQYF. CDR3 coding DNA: TGTGCCAGCAGCGGGAGAGCCTTGCGGGCAGATACGCAGTATTTT.

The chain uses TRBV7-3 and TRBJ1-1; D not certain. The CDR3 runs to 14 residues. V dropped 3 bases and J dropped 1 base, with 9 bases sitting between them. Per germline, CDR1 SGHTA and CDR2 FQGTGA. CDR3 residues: CASSLGGKNTEAFF. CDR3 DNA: TGTGCCAGCAGCTTGGGAGGAAAGAACACTGAAGCTTTCTTT.

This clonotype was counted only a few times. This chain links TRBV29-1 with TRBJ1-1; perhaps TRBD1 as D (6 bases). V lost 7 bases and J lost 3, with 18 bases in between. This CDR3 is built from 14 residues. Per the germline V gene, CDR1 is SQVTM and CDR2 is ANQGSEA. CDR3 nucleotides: TGCAGCGCTTGGGACACTCACACCCACACTGAAGCTTTCTTT. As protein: CSAWDTHTHTEAFF.